A single sample is the source of the 31 T cell receptor beta chains below, sequenced in a study of blood T cell repertoires in COVID-19. Profiling relied on immunoSEQ multiplex PCR, and the TCRdb table lists in-frame clones only, not all of them. The sample consists of about 210,000 clones, about 90% of them appearing once. Sequencing used peripheral blood. Every receptor here comes from a young man with acute or convalescent COVID-19.

This chain uses TRBV30 with TRBJ1-4; 10 bases map to TRBD1. Germline-derived CDR1 and CDR2 are GTSNPN and SVGIG (reference sequence). V dropped 2 bases and J dropped 7; count of bases not matched to a gene: 10. There are 16 residues in the CDR3. CDR3 protein: CAWSKGFWDRGEKLFF. The CDR3 coding sequence is TGTGCCTGGAGTAAAGGCTTCTGGGACAGGGGTGAAAAACTGTTTTTT.

V usage is TRBV5-1 and J usage is TRBJ1-3, with 12 bases identical to TRBD1. This CDR3 has 17 residues. V was pared by 3 bases and J by 4 bases, with 8 bases of the junction left unmatched. Per germline, CDR1 SGHRS and CDR2 YFSETQ. CDR3 bases: TGCGCCAGCAGCTCGTCCGGGACAGGGGGCCCAGGAAACACCATATATTTT. As protein: CASSSSGTGGPGNTIYF. The full variable domain, its missing parts supplied by reference TRBV5-1 and TRBJ1-3, is KAGVTQTPRYLIKTRGQQVTLSCSPISGHRSVSWYQQTPGQGLQFLFEYFSETQRNKGNFPGRFSGRQFSNSRSEMNVSTLELGDSALYLCASSSSGTGGPGNTIYFGEGSWLTVV.

The V call is TRBV2, the J call TRBJ2-2; 12 bases line up with TRBD1. The junction had 5 bases not matched to a gene; V was cut back by 6 bases and J by 6 bases. The CDR3 length is 15 residues. Germline values: CDR1 SNHLY, CDR2 FYNNEI. The CDR3 protein is CASSWDRGQAGELFF. For the CDR3, the DNA is TGTGCCAGCAGCTGGGACAGGGGGCAAGCCGGGGAGCTGTTTTTT.

The chain links TRBV27 to TRBJ1-2, with 8 bases lining up with TRBD1. This CDR3 comprises 15 residues. Germline lookup yields CDR1 MNHEY and CDR2 SMNVEV (reference sequence). The V gene end was trimmed by 0 bases and the J gene end by 4 bases; junction bases not matched to a gene: 4. The CDR3 is CASSLSWTGPYGYTF. DNA of the CDR3: TGTGCCAGCAGTTTATCATGGACAGGGCCCTATGGCTACACCTTC.

The CDR3: CASSIPQGYNEQFF. The CDR3 DNA follows: TGTGCCAGCAGCATACCCCAGGGATACAATGAGCAGTTCTTC. The rearrangement links TRBV7-9 to TRBJ2-1; maybe TRBD1 (5 bases). Germline CDR1 and CDR2: SEHNR and FQNEAQ (reference sequence). Trimming took off 5 bases at V and 4 bases at J, with 12 bases between the two ends. CDR3 length: 14 residues. Full variable domain (rest looked up from reference TRBV7-9 and TRBJ2-1): DTGVSQNPRHKITKRGQNVTFRCDPISEHNRLYWYRQTLGQGPEFLTYFQNEAQLEKSRLLSDRFSAERPKGSFSTLEIQRTEQGDSAMYLCASSIPQGYNEQFFGPGTRLTVL.

This clone was recorded a few times. This sequence joins TRBV7-3 and TRBJ1-6, with D tentatively TRBD1 (5 bases). Trimming pared 4 bases from V and 7 bases from J, leaving 8 bases between. Germline values: CDR1 SGHTA, CDR2 FQGTGA. CDR3 length: 13 residues. CDR3: CASSYNRNSPLHF. CDR3 nucleotides: TGTGCCAGCAGCTATAACAGGAATTCACCCCTCCACTTT.

The chain recombines TRBV20-1 with TRBJ2-1, with 7 bases identical to TRBD2. V was pared by 7 bases and J by 11 bases, with 8 bases of the junction left unmatched. This CDR3 has 11 residues. Germline V gives CDR1 DFQATT, CDR2 SNEGSKA (reference sequence). For the CDR3, the DNA is TGCAGTGAAGGGACGGGAGGTAAGCAGTTCTTC. Amino acids: CSEGTGGKQFF.

The genes are TRBV9 and TRBJ2-7; TRBD2 matches at 8 bases. The germline V gene encodes CDR1 SGDLS and CDR2 YYNGEE. This CDR3 has 15 residues. Trimming cost V 4 bases and J 5 bases; bases outside gene matches: 11. This CDR3 is CASSSSGLAGDEQYF. The CDR3 coding sequence is TGTGCCAGCAGCTCATCAGGACTAGCTGGGGACGAGCAGTACTTC.

V is TRBV6-1 and J is TRBJ1-5, with a possible D match to TRBD1 (5 bases). The CDR3 covers 16 residues. The germline V and J ends were trimmed by 4 bases and 4 bases, with 17 bases remaining between them. The germline CDR1 and CDR2 sequences are MNHNS and SASEGT. CDR3 protein: CASSAHSVGGNQPQHF. As DNA, the CDR3 is TGTGCCAGCAGTGCCCATTCGGTCGGGGGAAATCAGCCCCAGCATTTT.

The chain joins TRBV7-3 to TRBJ2-3; D unclear. Germline V gene lookup returns CDR1 SGHTA and CDR2 FQGTGA. The germline V and J ends were trimmed by 1 base and 6 bases, with 11 bases remaining between them. The CDR3 is 14 residues long. CDR3 in DNA: TGTGCCAGCAGCTTAAGGCCTTTGCACGATACGCAGTATTTT. Protein sequence: CASSLRPLHDTQYF.

The CDR3 sequence: CASSDPGQGNTEAFF. DNA for the CDR3: TGCGCCAGCAGTGATCCGGGACAGGGGAACACTGAAGCTTTCTTT. V usage is TRBV10-2 and J usage is TRBJ1-1; 9 positions match TRBD1. The CDR3 consists of 15 residues. CDR1 and CDR2 (germline): WSHSY, SAAADI. V lost 3 bases, J lost 1 base, and 3 bases stayed unmatched.

The V and J genes are TRBV9 and TRBJ1-5; D unclear. The CDR3 extends over 15 amino acids. Trimming cost V 0 bases and J 1 base, with 8 bases left between them. Germline loops: CDR1 SGDLS, CDR2 YYNGEE. The CDR3 DNA sequence: TGTGCCAGCAGCGTAGGTCTGTCCAGCAATCAGCCCCAGCATTTT. Translated, it gives CASSVGLSSNQPQHF.

The rearrangement joins TRBV19 to TRBJ1-5, with D maybe TRBD1 (5 bases). V was shortened by 9 bases and J by 7 bases, with 22 bases between the two germline ends. There are 15 residues in the CDR3. Germline V lookup: CDR1 LNHDA, CDR2 SQIVND (reference sequence). CDR3 DNA sequence: TGTGCCAGCTCCGCGTGGGAGGGACGGGGCCAGCCCCAGCATTTT. Its translation is CASSAWEGRGQPQHF.

This sequence joins TRBV10-3 and TRBJ1-3; possibly TRBD1 for D (6 bases). CDR1 is ENHRY and CDR2 is SYGVKD in the germline V gene. V lost 10 bases and J 0 bases, leaving 13 bases between the germline ends. The CDR3 sequence is 14 residues long. The CDR3 here is CATIDRSSGNTIYF. For the CDR3, the DNA is TGTGCCACCATAGACAGGAGCTCTGGAAACACCATATATTTT.

The V gene is TRBV30, the J gene TRBJ2-1; no clear D gene. The CDR3 is 11 amino acids. The germline V and J ends were trimmed by 3 bases and 8 bases, with 8 bases remaining between them. Germline assignment: CDR1 GTSNPN and CDR2 SVGIG (reference sequence). Written as DNA, the CDR3 is TGTGCCTGGAGCGTCAGCGATGAGCAGTTCTTC. It is translated as CAWSVSDEQFF.

This rearrangement joins TRBV5-4 to TRBJ2-3; TRBD1 agrees at 7 bases. V shed 5 bases, J shed 0 bases, and the junction held 9 bases outside the gene matches. Germline CDR1 is SGHNT and CDR2 is YYREEE (reference sequence). This CDR3 comprises 16 residues. Written as DNA, the CDR3 is TGTGCCAGCAGGCGGGTACCGGGACAGAGCACAGATACGCAGTATTTT. This codes for CASRRVPGQSTDTQYF.

This sequence joins TRBV28 and TRBJ1-2, with D tentatively TRBD1 (5 bases). Germline assignment: CDR1 MDHEN and CDR2 SYDVKM. The CDR3 contains 13 residues. Deletions cut 4 bases from V and 2 bases from J, with 8 bases between. CDR3 nucleotides: TGTGCCAGCAGTTCAGGGTTAAACTATGGCTACACCTTC. Protein sequence: CASSSGLNYGYTF.

The V call is TRBV6-4, the J call TRBJ1-5; TRBD1 matches 9 bases. Germline lookup yields CDR1 MRHNA and CDR2 SNTAGT. This CDR3 contains 15 residues. Germline trimming cut 6 bases from V and 7 bases from J; bases unmatched to any gene: 10. Written as DNA, the CDR3 is TGTGCCAGCAGCGGGGGACAGGGTGGTTCCCAGCCCCAGCATTTT. This gives the protein CASSGGQGGSQPQHF.

The chain is built from TRBV4-1 and TRBJ2-2; TRBD1 matches 7 bases. J gave up 1 base and V 4 bases, and 6 bases lay outside the gene matches. Germline V gives CDR1 MGHRA, CDR2 YSYEKL. CDR3 length: 16 amino acids. The CDR3 DNA is TGCGCCAGCAGCCCTCCTAGGGGGCTGAACACCGGGGAGCTGTTTTTT. As protein: CASSPPRGLNTGELFF.

This chain connects TRBV27 to TRBJ1-1; 8 bases map to TRBD1. This CDR3 spans 14 amino acids. V gave up 8 bases and J gave up 4 bases; unmatched junction bases: 9. Germline CDR1 is MNHEY and CDR2 is SMNVEV (reference sequence). CDR3 nucleotides: TGTGCCAGCCGCCAGGGGACAGGCCCCACTGAAGCTTTCTTT. Its protein product is CASRQGTGPTEAFF.

The chain uses TRBV28 and TRBJ2-5, with 14 bases lining up with TRBD2. The ends lost 6 bases at V and 6 bases at J; junction bases unmatched: 3. The V gene's germline CDR1 is MDHEN and CDR2 SYDVKM. The CDR3 has 14 residues. CDR3 residues: CASSRLAGGKTQYF. The CDR3 DNA is TGTGCCAGCAGCCGACTAGCGGGGGGGAAGACCCAGTACTTC.

This rearrangement joins TRBV7-9 to TRBJ2-7; D is perhaps TRBD1 (6 bases). Trimming cost V 1 base and J 6 bases, with 13 bases left between them. Germline V gene data show CDR1 as SEHNR and CDR2 as FQNEAQ (reference sequence). This CDR3 has 14 residues. CDR3 in amino acids: CASSLGQGTAEQYF. In DNA, the CDR3 is TGTGCCAGCAGCTTAGGTCAGGGGACCGCCGAGCAGTACTTC. Looking up the rest from reference TRBV7-9 and TRBJ2-7 gives the full variable domain: DTGVSQNPRHKITKRGQNVTFRCDPISEHNRLYWYRQTLGQGPEFLTYFQNEAQLEKSRLLSDRFSAERPKGSFSTLEIQRTEQGDSAMYLCASSLGQGTAEQYFGPGTRLTVT.

V gene TRBV28 combines with J gene TRBJ1-3, with D maybe TRBD1 (5 bases). Trimming removed 5 bases at V and 7 bases at J, with 6 bases between. Germline CDR1 MDHEN, CDR2 SYDVKM. This CDR3 is built from 11 residues. The CDR3: CASSRGNTIYF. For the CDR3, the DNA is TGTGCCAGCAGTCGGGGGAACACCATATATTTT.

This clone was counted only a few times. This chain connects TRBV4-2 to TRBJ1-5, with D perhaps TRBD1 (6 bases). Deletions cut 2 bases from V and 0 bases from J, with 11 bases between. From germline, CDR1 is LGHNA and CDR2 YNFKEQ. This CDR3 is built from 16 residues. In DNA form, the CDR3 reads TGTGCCAGCAGCCAAAACCACAGGGATAGCAATCAGCCCCAGCATTTT. Translated: CASSQNHRDSNQPQHF.

The rearrangement uses TRBV10-1 and TRBJ1-1, with 7 bases lining up with TRBD1. With 4 bases clipped from V and 9 bases from J, the junction kept 8 bases outside the gene matches. Germline assignment: CDR1 WNHNN and CDR2 SYGVQD (reference sequence). The CDR3 totals 13 residues. For the CDR3, the DNA is TGCGCCAGCAGTGCCCTTCGACAGGGTCAAGCTTTCTTT. Its protein product is CASSALRQGQAFF.

This chain uses TRBV7-9 with TRBJ1-5; tentative D call: TRBD1 (5 bases). CDR1 is SEHNR and CDR2 is FQNEAQ in the germline V gene (reference sequence). Between the trimmed V and J ends, which lost 4 bases and 6 bases, there was a span of 16 bases. The CDR3 loop spans 15 amino acids. The DNA for the CDR3 is TGTGCCAGCAGCTCTATAGCCCAAGGGGCTCAGCCCCAGCATTTT. Residues: CASSSIAQGAQPQHF.

The chain has TRBV5-1 and TRBJ2-3; unclear D gene. Germline CDR1 and CDR2: SGHRS and YFSETQ. The CDR3 sequence is 15 residues long. V dropped 2 bases and J dropped 0 bases, with 10 bases sitting between them. In DNA, the CDR3 is TGCGCCAGCAGCTTCGGTACCCTTAGCACAGATACGCAGTATTTT. The encoded protein is CASSFGTLSTDTQYF.

This clone occurred once. V usage is TRBV6-1 and J usage is TRBJ1-3; D is ambiguous. In germline, CDR1 is MNHNS, CDR2 SASEGT. Trimming cost V 4 bases and J 4 bases, with 20 bases left between them. CDR3 size: 17 residues. The CDR3 protein is CASSGERGWVPGNTIYF. The CDR3, as DNA: TGTGCCAGCAGTGGAGAACGAGGTTGGGTACCAGGAAACACCATATATTTT.

V gene TRBV7-2 combines with J gene TRBJ1-5; 8 bases agree with TRBD1. CDR1 and CDR2 (germline): SGHTA, FQGNSA. CDR3 length: 13 amino acids. V lost 5 bases to trimming and J lost 7 bases; unmatched junction nucleotides: 4. The CDR3 nucleotides are TGTGCCAGCAGCCGGGACAGGAGCCAGCCCCAGCATTTT. Its translation is CASSRDRSQPQHF.

V gene TRBV27 combines with J gene TRBJ1-5; TRBD1 aligns across 8 bases. V was clipped by 1 base and J by 1 base; unmatched bases: 9. Germline CDR1 reads MNHEY; CDR2 reads SMNVEV (reference sequence). This CDR3 spans 18 amino acids. The CDR3 nucleotides read TGTGCCAGCAGTTTATTCCCCCAGGGGGCGGAGAGCAATCAGCCCCAGCATTTT. Amino acids: CASSLFPQGAESNQPQHF.

The gene calls are TRBV5-1 and TRBJ1-2; D perhaps matches TRBD1 (5 bases). With 4 bases removed from V and 5 bases from J, the gap between germline ends came to 18 bases. Germline V CDR1 and CDR2: SGHRS, YFSETQ. CDR3 length: 15 amino acids. The CDR3 DNA reads TGCGCCAGCAGCCGCTCGAGCCAGGGTGGATATGGCTACACCTTC. This sequence encodes CASSRSSQGGYGYTF.